A selection of T cell receptor beta chains follows, all from one sample in a study of blood T cell repertoires in COVID-19. TCRdb keeps only in-frame clones here, not all; method: immunoSEQ multiplex PCR. The sample shows 120,000 or so clones, over 60% of them seen only once. The sequenced sample was peripheral blood. Receptor source: a man between 65 and 85 years old with acute or convalescent COVID-19. Each CDR3 is given with its conserved first and last residue.

TRBV11-3,TRBJ2-3,CASSLGWGGGTDTQYF
TRBV4-3,TRBJ1-6,CASSQDSRGSYNSPLHF
TRBV3-1/TRBV3-2,TRBJ2-6,CASRQGLSTGANVLTF
TRBV30,TRBJ2-2,CAWIAGDANTGELFF
TRBV14,TRBJ1-6,CASSQSDRSSYNSPLHF
TRBV27,TRBJ1-5,CASSLMWGGNQPQHF
TRBV7-2,TRBJ1-4,CASSPGQGGEKLFF
TRBV14,TRBJ2-2,CASSQEVHRVTGELFF
TRBV27,TRBJ2-7,CASSFQTGFYEQYF
TRBV9,TRBJ1-1,CASSGGTGLNTEAFF
TRBV7-2,TRBJ1-5,CASSPWDSQPQHF
TRBV11-2,TRBJ2-2,CASSLTGELFF
TRBV13,TRBJ2-7,CASSLGRAVDEQYF
TRBV15,TRBJ2-2,CATSRGLNRGGTNTGELFF
TRBV7-9,TRBJ2-7,CASSLADRLYEQYF
TRBV7-3,TRBJ2-5,CASSSGQGYQETQYF
TRBV6-5,TRBJ2-3,CASSTYLGTDTQYF
TRBV27,TRBJ1-1,CASSLRQRNTEAFF
TRBV19,TRBJ2-7,CASSTPSTGIYEQYF
TRBV21-1,TRBJ1-6,CASTRQGYSPLHF
TRBV2,TRBJ2-3,CASSEGRGLASTDTQYF
TRBV14,TRBJ2-7,CASSQAGYEQYF
TRBV7-3,TRBJ2-2,CASSKAGTFNTGELFF
TRBV27,TRBJ1-1,CASSLIQGTTEAFF
TRBV2,TRBJ2-5,CASRDSQEETQYF
TRBV28,TRBJ1-5,CASRDGGQGNQPQHF
TRBV11-2,TRBJ1-2,CASSLDIGGYGYTF
TRBV30,TRBJ1-4,CAWNQGLNEKLFF
TRBV4-2,TRBJ1-6,CASSQDQVVKDRHSPLHF
TRBV3-1/TRBV3-2,TRBJ1-1,CASSQGPGRTEAFF
TRBV9,TRBJ2-3,CASSAGGTGLTDTQYF
TRBV9,TRBJ2-2,CASSPLDRALTGELFF
TRBV28,TRBJ1-2,CASRPPGQGDGYTF
TRBV3-1/TRBV3-2,TRBJ1-2,CASSHPTGNYGYTF
TRBV7-3,TRBJ2-1,CASSSRGSYNEQFF
TRBV18,TRBJ1-2,CASSPTGTGGDGYTF
TRBV13,TRBJ1-1,CASRGAANTEAFF
TRBV27,TRBJ1-2,CASSPYTGGYTF
TRBV18,TRBJ1-4,CASSLIRGGDEKLFF
TRBV19,TRBJ2-2,CASSILNTGELFF
TRBV29-1,TRBJ1-4,CSVPDRVEGEKLFF
TRBV15,TRBJ2-7,CATSRDRDRGSYEQYF
TRBV27,TRBJ1-5,CASSLSGRQPQHF
TRBV3-1/TRBV3-2,TRBJ2-7,CASSQEGVAYEQYF